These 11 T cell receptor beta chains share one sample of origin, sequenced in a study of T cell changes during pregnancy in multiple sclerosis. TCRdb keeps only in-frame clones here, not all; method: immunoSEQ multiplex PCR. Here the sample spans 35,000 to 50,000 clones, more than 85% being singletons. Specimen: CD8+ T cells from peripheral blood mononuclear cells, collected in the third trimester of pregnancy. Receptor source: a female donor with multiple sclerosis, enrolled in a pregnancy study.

Here the CDR3 DNA reads TGTGCCAGCAGTTTCGGGAATCAGCCCCAGCATTTT. Its protein product is CASSFGNQPQHF. The rearrangement joins TRBV28 to TRBJ1-5, with D unresolved. Trimming cost V 3 bases and J 4 bases, with 4 bases left between them. Per germline, CDR1 MDHEN and CDR2 SYDVKM. CDR3 length: 12 residues. The variable domain in full, completed from reference TRBV28 and TRBJ1-5, reads DVKVTQSSRYLVKRTGEKVFLECVQDMDHENMFWYRQDPGLGLRLIYFSYDVKMKEKGDIPEGYSVSREKKERFSLILESASTNQTSMYLCASSFGNQPQHFGDGTRLSIL.

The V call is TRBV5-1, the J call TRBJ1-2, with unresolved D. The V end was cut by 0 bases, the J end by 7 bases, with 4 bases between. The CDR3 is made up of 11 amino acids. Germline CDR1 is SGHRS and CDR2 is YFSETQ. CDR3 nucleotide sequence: TGCGCCAGCAGCTTGGCAGGTGGCTACACCTTC. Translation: CASSLAGGYTF.

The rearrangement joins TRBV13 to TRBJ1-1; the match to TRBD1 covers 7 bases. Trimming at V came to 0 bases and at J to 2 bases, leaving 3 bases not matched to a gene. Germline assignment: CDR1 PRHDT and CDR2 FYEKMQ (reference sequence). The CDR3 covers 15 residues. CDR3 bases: TGTGCCAGCAGCTTAGGCCGAGGGGGCAACACTGAAGCTTTCTTT. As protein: CASSLGRGGNTEAFF. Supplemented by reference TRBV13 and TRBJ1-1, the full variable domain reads AAGVIQSPRHLIKEKRETATLKCYPIPRHDTVYWYQQGPGQDPQFLISFYEKMQSDKGSIPDRFSAQQFSDYHSELNMSSLELGDSALYFCASSLGRGGNTEAFFGQGTRLTVV.

The CDR3 spells CASSLEEGAEAFF. The DNA for the CDR3 is TGTGCCAGCAGCTTAGAAGAGGGGGCTGAAGCTTTCTTT. The chain couples TRBV7-6 to TRBJ1-1, with a tentative D call TRBD1 (6 bases). CDR1 is SGHVS, CDR2 FNYEAQ, per germline. The V end lost 1 base, the J end lost 6 bases, and 9 bases lay between the germline ends. CDR3 length: 13 residues. Full variable domain (outside the CDR3, taken from reference TRBV7-6 and TRBJ1-1): GAGVSQSPRYKVTKRGQDVALRCDPISGHVSLYWYRQALGQGPEFLTYFNYEAQQDKSGLPNDRFSAERPEGSISTLTIQRTEQRDSAMYRCASSLEEGAEAFFGQGTRLTVV.

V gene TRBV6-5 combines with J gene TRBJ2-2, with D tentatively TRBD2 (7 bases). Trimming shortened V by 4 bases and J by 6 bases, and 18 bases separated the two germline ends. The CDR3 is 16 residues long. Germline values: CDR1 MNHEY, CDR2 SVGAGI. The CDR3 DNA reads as TGTGCCAGCAGTTTTTCCGAGGGGGGGCCTCCCGGGGAGCTGTTTTTT. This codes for CASSFSEGGPPGELFF.

The DNA for the CDR3 is TGTGCCACCAGCCGGGGGGCCGGGGAGCTGTTTTTT. Protein sequence: CATSRGAGELFF. The chain employs TRBV15 and TRBJ2-2; TRBD2 matches 7 bases. The CDR3 sequence is 12 residues long. After removal of 5 bases from V and 6 bases from J, the junction contained 0 bases not matched to a gene. CDR1 is LNHNV, CDR2 YYDKDF, per germline (reference sequence).

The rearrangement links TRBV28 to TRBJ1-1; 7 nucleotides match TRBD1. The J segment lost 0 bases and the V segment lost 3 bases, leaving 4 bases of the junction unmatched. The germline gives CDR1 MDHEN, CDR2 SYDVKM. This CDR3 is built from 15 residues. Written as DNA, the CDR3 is TGTGCCAGCAGTTTGGGGGACAGCCTGAACACTGAAGCTTTCTTT. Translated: CASSLGDSLNTEAFF.

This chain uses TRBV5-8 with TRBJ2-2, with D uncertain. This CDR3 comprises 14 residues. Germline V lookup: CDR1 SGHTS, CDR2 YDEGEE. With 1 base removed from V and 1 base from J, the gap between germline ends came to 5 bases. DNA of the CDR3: TGTGCCAGCAGCTTGACAGTGAACACCGGGGAGCTGTTTTTT. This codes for CASSLTVNTGELFF.

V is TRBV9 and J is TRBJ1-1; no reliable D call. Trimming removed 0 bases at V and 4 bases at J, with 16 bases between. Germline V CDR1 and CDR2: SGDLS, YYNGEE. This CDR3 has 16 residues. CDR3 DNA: TGTGCCAGCAGCGTAGACGATGACCCGGGAGGCACTGAAGCTTTCTTT. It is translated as CASSVDDDPGGTEAFF.

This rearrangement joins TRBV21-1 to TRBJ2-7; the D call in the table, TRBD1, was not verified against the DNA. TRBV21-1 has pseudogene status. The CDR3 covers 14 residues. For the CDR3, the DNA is TGTGCCAGCACCCAAGACAGGGTGAAGTACGAGCAGTACTTC. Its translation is CASTQDRVKYEQYF.

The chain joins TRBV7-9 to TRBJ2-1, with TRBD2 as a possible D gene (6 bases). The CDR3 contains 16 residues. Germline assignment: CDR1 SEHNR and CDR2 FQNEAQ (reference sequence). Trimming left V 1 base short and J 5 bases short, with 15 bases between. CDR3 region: CASSLGPREVHNEQFF. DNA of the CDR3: TGTGCCAGCAGCTTAGGGCCCAGGGAGGTCCACAATGAGCAGTTCTTC.